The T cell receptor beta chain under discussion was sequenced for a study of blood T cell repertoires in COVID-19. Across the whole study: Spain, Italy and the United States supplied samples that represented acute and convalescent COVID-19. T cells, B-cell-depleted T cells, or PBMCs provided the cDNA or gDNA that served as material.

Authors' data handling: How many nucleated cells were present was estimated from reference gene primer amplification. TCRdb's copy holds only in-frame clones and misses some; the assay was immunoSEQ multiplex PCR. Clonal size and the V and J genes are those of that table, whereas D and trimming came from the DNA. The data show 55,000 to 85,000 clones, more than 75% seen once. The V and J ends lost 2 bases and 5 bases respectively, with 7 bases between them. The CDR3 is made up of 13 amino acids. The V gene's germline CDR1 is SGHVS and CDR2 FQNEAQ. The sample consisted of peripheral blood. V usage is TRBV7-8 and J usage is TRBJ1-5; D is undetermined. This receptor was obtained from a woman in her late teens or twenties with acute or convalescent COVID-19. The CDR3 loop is CASSLTADQPQHF. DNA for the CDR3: TGTGCCAGCAGCTTAACGGCGGATCAGCCCCAGCATTTT.